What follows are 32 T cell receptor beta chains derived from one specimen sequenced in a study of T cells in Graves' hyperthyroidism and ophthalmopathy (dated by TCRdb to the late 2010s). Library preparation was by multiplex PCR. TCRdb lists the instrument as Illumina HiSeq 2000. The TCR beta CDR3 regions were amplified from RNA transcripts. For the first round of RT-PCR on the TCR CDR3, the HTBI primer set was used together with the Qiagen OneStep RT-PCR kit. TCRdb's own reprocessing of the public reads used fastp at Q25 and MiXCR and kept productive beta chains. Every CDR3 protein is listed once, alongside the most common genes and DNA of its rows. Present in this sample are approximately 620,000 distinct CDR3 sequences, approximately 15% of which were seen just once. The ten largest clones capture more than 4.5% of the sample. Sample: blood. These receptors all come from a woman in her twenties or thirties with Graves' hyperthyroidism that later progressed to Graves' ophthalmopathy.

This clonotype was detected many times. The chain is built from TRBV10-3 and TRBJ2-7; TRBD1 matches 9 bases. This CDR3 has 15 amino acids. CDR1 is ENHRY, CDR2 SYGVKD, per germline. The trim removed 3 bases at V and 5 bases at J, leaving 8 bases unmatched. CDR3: CAISDRDREGDEQYF. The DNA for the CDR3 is TGTGCCATCAGTGACCGGGACAGGGAAGGCGACGAGCAGTACTTC.

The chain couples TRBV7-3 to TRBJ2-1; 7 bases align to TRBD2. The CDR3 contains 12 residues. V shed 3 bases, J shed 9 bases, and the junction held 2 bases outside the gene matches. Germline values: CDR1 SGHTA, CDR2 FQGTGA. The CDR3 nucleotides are TGTGCCAGCAGCTTGCCGGGAGGTGAGCAGTTCTTC. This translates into CASSLPGGEQFF.

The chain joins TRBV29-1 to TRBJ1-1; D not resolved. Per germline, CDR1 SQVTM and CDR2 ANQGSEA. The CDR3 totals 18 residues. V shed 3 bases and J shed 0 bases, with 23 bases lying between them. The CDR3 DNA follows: TGCAGCGTTGAGGCAGGCGGCAGCAGAGGTAGGATGAACACTGAAGCTTTCTTT. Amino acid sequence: CSVEAGGSRGRMNTEAFF.

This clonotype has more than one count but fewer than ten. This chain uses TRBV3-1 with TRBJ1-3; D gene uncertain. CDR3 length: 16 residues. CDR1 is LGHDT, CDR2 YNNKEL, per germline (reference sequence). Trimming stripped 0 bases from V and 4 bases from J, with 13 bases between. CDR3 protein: CASSQDTTGRGNTIYF. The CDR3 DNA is TGTGCCAGCAGCCAAGATACCACGGGCCGCGGAAACACCATATATTTT.

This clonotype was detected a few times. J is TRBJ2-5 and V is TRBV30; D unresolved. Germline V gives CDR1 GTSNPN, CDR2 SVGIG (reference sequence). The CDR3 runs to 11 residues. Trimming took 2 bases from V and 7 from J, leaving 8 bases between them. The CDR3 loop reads CAWSRSGTQYF. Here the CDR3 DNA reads TGTGCCTGGAGTCGCTCGGGGACCCAGTACTTC.

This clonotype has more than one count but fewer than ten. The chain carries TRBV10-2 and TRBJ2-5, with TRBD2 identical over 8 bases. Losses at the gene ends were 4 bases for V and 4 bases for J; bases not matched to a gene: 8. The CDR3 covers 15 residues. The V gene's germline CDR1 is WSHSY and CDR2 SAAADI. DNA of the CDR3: TGCGCCAGCAGTGGTACGGGAGGGCCTCGAGAGACCCAGTACTTC. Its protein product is CASSGTGGPRETQYF.

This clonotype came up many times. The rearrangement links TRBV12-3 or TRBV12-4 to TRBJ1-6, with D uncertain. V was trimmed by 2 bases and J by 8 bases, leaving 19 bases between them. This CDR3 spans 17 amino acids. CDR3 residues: CASSLMRLPGSYSPLHF. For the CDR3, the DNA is TGTGCCAGCAGTTTAATGCGACTCCCTGGGTCATATTCACCCCTCCACTTT.

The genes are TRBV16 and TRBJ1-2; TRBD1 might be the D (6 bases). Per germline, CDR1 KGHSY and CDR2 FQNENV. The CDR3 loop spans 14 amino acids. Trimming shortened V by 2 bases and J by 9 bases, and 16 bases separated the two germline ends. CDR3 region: CASSQVTGMGSYTF. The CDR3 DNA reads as TGTGCCAGCAGCCAAGTCACAGGGATGGGGAGCTACACCTTC. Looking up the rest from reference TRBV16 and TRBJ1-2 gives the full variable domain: GEEVAQTPKHLVRGEGQKAKLYCAPIKGHSYVFWYQQVLKNEFKFLISFQNENVFDETGMPKERFSAKCLPNSPCSLEIQATKLEDSAVYFCASSQVTGMGSYTFGSGTRLTVV.

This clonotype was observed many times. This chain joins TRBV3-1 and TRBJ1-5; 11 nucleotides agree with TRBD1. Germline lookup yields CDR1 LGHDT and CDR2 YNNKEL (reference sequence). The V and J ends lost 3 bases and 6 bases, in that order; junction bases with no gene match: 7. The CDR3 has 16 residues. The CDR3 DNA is TGTGCCAGCAGCCAGTACGGACAGGGGGCAAGTCAGCCCCAGCATTTT. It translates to CASSQYGQGASQPQHF.

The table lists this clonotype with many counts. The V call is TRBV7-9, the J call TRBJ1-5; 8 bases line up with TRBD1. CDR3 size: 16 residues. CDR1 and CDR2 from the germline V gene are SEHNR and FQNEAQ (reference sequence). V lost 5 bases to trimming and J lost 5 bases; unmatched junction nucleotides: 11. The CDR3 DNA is TGTGCCAGCAGCCCCAGTGGCCAGGGGGCTGATCAGCCCCAGCATTTT. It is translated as CASSPSGQGADQPQHF.

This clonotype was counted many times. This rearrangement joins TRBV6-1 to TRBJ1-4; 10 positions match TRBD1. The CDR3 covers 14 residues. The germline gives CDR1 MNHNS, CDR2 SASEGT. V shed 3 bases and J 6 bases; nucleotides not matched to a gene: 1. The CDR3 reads CASSDGTGDEKLFF. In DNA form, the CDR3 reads TGTGCCAGCAGTGACGGGACAGGGGATGAAAAACTGTTTTTT.

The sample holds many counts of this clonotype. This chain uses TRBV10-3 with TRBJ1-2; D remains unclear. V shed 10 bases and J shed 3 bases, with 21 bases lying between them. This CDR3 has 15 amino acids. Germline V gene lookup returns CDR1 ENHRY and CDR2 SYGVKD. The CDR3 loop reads CATLDWEFRDYGYTF. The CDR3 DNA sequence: TGTGCCACCCTGGATTGGGAATTTAGGGACTATGGCTACACCTTC.

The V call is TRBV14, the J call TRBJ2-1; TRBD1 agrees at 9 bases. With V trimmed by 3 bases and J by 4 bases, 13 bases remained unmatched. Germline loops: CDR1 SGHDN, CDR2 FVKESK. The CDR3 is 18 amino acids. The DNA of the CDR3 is TGTGCCAGCAGCCAGGCTACCGGGACAGGGAAAGTTTACAATGAGCAGTTCTTC. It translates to CASSQATGTGKVYNEQFF.

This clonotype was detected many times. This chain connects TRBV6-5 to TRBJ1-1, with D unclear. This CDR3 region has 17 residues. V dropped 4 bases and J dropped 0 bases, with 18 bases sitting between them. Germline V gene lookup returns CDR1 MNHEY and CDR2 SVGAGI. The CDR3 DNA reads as TGTGCCAGCAGTTTTGGGGTTGGGTCCTCCTTGAACACTGAAGCTTTCTTT. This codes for CASSFGVGSSLNTEAFF.

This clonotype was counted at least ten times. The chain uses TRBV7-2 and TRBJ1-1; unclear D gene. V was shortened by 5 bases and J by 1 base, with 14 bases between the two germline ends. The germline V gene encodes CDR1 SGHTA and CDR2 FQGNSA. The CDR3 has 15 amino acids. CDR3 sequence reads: CASSDRYGSNTEAFF. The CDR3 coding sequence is TGTGCCAGCAGCGACCGATACGGGTCGAACACTGAAGCTTTCTTT.

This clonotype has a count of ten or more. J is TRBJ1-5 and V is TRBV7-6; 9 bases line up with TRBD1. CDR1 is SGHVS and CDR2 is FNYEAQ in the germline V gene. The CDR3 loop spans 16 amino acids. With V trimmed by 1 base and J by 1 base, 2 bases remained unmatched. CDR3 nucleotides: TGTGCCAGCAGCTTAGGGACAGGGGAAAGCAATCAGCCCCAGCATTTT. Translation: CASSLGTGESNQPQHF.

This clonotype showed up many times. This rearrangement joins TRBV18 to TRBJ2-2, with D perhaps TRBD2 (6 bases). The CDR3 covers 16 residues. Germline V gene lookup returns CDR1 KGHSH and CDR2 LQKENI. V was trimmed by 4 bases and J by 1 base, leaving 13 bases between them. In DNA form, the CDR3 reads TGTGCCAGCTCACGAACCGGGACTCTGAACACCGGGGAGCTGTTTTTT. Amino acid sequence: CASSRTGTLNTGELFF.

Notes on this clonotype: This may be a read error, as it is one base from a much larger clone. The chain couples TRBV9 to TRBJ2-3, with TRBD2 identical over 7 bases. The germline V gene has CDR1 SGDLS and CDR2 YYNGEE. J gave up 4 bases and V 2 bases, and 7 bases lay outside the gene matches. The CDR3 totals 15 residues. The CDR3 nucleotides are TGTGCCAGCAGCGTCCCAAGCGGGATCGCAGATACGCAGTATTTT. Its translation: CASSVPSGIADTQYF.

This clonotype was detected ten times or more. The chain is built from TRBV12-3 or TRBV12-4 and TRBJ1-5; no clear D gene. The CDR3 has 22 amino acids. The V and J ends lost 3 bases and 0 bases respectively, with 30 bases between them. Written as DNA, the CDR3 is TGTGCCAGCAGTTTGTCTCCCAGCAGCCCTCGGTTACCGAGGAATAGCAATCAGCCCCAGCATTTT. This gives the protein CASSLSPSSPRLPRNSNQPQHF.

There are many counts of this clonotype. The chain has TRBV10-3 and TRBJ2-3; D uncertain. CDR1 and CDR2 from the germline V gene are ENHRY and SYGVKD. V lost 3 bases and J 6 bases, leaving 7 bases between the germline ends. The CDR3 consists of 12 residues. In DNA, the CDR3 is TGTGCCATCAGTGACCGGCAGGATACGCAGTATTTT. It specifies CAISDRQDTQYF.

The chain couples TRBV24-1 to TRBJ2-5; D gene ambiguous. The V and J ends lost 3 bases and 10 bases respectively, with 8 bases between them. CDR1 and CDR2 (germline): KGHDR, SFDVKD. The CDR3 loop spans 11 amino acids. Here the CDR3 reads CATSDERSQYF. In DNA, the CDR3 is TGTGCCACCAGTGATGAGAGAAGCCAGTACTTC.

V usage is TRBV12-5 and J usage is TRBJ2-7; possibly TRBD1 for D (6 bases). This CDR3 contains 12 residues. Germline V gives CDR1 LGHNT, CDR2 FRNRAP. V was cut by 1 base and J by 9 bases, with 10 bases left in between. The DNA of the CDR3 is TGTGCTAGTGGTTTGGAGATGGACAGGCAGTACTTC. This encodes CASGLEMDRQYF. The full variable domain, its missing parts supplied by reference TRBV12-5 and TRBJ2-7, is DARVTQTPRHKVTEMGQEVTMRCQPILGHNTVFWYRQTMMQGLELLAYFRNRAPLDDSGMPKDRFSAEMPDATLATLKIQPSEPRDSAVYFCASGLEMDRQYFGPGTRLTVT.

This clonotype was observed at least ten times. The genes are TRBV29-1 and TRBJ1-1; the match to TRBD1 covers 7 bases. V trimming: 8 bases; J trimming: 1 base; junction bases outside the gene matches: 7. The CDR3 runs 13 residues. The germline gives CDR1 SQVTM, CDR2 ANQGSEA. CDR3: CSITTGPNTEAFF. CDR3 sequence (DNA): TGCAGCATCACGACAGGGCCGAACACTGAAGCTTTCTTT. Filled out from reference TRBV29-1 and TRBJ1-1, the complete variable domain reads SAVISQKPSRDICQRGTSLTIQCQVDSQVTMMFWYRQQPGQSLTLIATANQGSEATYESGFVIDKFPISRPNLTFSTLTVSNMSPEDSSIYLCSITTGPNTEAFFGQGTRLTVV.

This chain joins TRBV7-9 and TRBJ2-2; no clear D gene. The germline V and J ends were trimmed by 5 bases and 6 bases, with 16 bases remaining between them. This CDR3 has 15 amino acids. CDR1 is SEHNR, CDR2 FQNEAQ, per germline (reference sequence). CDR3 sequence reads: CASSPLRGSPGELFF. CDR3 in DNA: TGTGCCAGCAGCCCTCTACGAGGTAGTCCCGGGGAGCTGTTTTTT.

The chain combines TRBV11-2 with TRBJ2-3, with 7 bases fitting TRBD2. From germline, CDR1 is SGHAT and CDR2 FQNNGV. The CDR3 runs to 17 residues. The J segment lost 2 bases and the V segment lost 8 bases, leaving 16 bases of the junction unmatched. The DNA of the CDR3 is TGTGCCAGCTCACCACCGGTGGGAGGGCCTAACACAGATACGCAGTATTTT. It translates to CASSPPVGGPNTDTQYF.

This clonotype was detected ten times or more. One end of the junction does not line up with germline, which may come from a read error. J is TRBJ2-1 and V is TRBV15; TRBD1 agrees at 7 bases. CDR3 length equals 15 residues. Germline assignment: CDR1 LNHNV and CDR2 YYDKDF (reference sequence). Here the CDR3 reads CATTRSGQVGNEQFF. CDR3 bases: TGTGCCACCACCAGATCTGGACAGGTCGGAAATGAGCAGTTCTTC.

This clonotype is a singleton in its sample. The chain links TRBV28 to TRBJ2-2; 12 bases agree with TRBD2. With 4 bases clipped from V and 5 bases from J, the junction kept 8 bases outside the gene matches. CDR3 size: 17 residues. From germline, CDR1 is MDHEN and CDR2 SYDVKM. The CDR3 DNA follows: TGTGCCAGCAGTTGGCTAGCGGGAGGGCCGCCTACCGGGGAGCTGTTTTTT. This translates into CASSWLAGGPPTGELFF.

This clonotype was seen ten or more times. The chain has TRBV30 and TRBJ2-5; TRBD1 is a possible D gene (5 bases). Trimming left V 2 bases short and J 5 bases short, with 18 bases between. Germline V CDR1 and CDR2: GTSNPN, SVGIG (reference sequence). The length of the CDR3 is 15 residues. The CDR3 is CAWSSQQAFEETQYF. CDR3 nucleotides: TGTGCCTGGAGTTCGCAACAGGCGTTTGAGGAGACCCAGTACTTC.

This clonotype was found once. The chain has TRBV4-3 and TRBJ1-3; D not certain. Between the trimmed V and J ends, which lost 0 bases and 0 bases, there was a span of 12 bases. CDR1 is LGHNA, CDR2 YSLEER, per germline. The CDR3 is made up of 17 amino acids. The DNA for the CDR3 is TGCGCCAGCAGCCAAGATGTCCCGCAGAGCTCTGGAAACACCATATATTTT. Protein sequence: CASSQDVPQSSGNTIYF.

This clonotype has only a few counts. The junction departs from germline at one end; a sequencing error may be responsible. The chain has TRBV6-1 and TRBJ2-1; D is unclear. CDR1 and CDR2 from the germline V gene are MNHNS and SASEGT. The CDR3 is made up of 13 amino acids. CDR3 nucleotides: TGTGCCAGCAGGCCCTCCTCCCACAATGAGCAGTTCTTC. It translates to CASRPSSHNEQFF.

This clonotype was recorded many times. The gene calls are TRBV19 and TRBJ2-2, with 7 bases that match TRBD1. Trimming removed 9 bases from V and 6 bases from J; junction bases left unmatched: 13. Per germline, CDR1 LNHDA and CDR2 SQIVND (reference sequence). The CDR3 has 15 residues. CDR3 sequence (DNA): TGTGCCAGCCACGACAGGGCTGCGGGCGCCGGGGAGCTGTTTTTT. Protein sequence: CASHDRAAGAGELFF.

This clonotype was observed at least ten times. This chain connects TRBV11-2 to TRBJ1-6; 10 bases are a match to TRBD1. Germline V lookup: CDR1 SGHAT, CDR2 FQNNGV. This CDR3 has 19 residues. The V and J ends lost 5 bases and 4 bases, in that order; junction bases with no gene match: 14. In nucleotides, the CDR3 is TGTGCCAGCAGCCAGAGCCGACAGGGGGCTTTCGTTTATAATTCACCCCTCCACTTT. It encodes CASSQSRQGAFVYNSPLHF.